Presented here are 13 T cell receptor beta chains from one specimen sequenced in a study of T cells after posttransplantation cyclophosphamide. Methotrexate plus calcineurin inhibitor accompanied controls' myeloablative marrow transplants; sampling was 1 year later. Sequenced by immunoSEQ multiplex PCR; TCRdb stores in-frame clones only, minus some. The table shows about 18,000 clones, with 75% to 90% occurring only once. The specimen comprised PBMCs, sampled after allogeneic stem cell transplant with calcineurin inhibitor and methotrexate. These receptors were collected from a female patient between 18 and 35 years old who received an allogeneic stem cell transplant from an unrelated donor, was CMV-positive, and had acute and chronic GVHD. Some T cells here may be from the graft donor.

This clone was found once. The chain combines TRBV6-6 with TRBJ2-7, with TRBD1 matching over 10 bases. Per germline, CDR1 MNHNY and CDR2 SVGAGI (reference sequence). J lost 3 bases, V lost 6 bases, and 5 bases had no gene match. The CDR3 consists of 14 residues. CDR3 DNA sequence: TGTGCCAGCAGCTTCGGGACAGGGGACTACGAGCAGTACTTC. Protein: CASSFGTGDYEQYF.

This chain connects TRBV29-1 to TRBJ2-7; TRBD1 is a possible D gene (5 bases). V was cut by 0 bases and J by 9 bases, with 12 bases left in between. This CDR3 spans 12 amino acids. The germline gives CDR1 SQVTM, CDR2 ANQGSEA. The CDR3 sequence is CSVEDRVERQYF. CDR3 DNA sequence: TGCAGCGTTGAAGACAGGGTTGAGCGGCAGTACTTC.

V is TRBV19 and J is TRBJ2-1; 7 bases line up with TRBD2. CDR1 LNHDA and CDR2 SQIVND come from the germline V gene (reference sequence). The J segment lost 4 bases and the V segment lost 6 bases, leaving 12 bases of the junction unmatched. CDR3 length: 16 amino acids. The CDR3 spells CASRGIREGTYNEQFF. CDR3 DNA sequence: TGTGCCAGTAGGGGCATCAGGGAGGGTACATACAATGAGCAGTTCTTC.

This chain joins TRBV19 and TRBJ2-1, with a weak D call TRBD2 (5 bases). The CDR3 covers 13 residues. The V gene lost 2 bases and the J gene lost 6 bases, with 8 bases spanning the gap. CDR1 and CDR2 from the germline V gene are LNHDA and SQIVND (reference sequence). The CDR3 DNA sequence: TGTGCCAGTAGTATATCGGACTCCAATGAGCAGTTCTTC. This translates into CASSISDSNEQFF.

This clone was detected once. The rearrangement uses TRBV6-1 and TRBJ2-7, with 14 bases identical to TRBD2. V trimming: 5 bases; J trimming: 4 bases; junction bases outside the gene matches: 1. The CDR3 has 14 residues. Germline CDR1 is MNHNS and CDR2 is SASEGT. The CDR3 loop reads CASSRLAGGYEQYF. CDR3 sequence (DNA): TGTGCCAGCAGTCGACTAGCGGGAGGGTACGAGCAGTACTTC.

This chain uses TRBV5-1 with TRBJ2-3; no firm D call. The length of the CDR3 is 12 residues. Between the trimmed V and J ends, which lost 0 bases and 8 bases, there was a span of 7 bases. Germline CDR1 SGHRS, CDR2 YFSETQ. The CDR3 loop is CASSLEESTQYF. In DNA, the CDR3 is TGCGCCAGCAGCTTGGAAGAGAGTACGCAGTATTTT.

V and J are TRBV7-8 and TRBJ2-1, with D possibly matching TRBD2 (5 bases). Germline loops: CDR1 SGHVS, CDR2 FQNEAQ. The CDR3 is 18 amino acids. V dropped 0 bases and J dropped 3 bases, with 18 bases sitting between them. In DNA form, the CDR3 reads TGTGCCAGCAGCTTAGCCCTGCTGGCGGGCGGAATCTACAATGAGCAGTTCTTC. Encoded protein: CASSLALLAGGIYNEQFF.

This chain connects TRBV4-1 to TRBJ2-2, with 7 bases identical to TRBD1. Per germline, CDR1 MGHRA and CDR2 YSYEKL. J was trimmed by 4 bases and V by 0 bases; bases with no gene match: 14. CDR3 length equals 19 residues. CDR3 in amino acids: CASSQEQTGRLGSTGELFF. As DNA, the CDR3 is TGCGCCAGCAGCCAAGAGCAGACAGGGCGGTTAGGGAGCACCGGGGAGCTGTTTTTT.

CDR3 nucleotide sequence: TGTGCCAGTAGTATAGCGACAGTCCATAGCAATCAGCCCCAGCATTTT. Protein product: CASSIATVHSNQPQHF. The rearrangement uses TRBV19 and TRBJ1-5; possibly TRBD1 for D (5 bases). This CDR3 is 16 amino acids long. Germline loops: CDR1 LNHDA, CDR2 SQIVND (reference sequence). Between the trimmed V and J ends, which lost 1 base and 0 bases, there was a span of 10 bases.

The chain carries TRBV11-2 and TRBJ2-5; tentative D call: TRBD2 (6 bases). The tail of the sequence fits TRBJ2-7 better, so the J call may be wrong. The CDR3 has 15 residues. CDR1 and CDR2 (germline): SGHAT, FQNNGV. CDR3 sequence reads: CASSLGAGTSYEQYF. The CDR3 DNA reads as TGTGCCAGCAGCTTAGGGGCAGGGACTTCCTACGAGCAGTACTTC.

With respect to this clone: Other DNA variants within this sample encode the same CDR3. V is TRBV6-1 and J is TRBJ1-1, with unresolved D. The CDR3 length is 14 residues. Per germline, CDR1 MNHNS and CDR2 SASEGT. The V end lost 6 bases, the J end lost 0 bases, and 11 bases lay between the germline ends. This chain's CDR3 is CASRARIMNTEAFF. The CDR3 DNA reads TGTGCCAGCAGAGCCAGGATTATGAACACTGAAGCTTTCTTT.

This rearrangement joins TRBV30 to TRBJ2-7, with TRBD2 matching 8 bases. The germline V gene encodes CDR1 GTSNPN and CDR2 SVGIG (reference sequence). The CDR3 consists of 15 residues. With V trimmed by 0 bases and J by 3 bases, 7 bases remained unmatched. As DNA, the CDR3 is TGTGCCTGGAGTGTACCTGGGCTAGCGGGCTACGAGCAGTACTTC. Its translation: CAWSVPGLAGYEQYF.

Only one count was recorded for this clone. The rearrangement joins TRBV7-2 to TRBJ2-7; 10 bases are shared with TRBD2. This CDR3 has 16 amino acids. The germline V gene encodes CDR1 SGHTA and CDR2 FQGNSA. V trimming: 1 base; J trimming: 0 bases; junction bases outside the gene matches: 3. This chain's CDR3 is CASSLVPSGSSYEQYF. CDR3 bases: TGTGCCAGCAGCTTAGTACCTAGCGGGAGCTCCTACGAGCAGTACTTC.